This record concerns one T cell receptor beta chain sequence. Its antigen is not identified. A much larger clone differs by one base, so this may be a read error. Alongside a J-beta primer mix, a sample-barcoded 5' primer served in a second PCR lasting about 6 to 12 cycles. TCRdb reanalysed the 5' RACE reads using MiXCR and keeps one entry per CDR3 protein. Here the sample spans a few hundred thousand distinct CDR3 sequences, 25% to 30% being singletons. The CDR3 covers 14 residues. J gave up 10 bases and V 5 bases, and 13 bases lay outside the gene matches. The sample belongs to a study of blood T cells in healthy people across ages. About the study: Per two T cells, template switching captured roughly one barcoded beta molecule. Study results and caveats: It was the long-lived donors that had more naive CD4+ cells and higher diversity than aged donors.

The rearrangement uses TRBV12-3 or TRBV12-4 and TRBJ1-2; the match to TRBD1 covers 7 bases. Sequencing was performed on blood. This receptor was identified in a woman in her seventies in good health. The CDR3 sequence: CASSRSNRGGAYTF. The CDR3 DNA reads TGTGCCAGCAGTCGTTCAAACAGGGGAGGTGCCTACACCTTC.